Listed below are T cell receptor beta chains from one sample, sequenced in a study of T-cell reconstitution after alpha-beta-depleted transplantation in children. Each CDR3 protein gets one entry after TCRdb re-called the PCR reads with MiXCR. The sample has 90,000 to 100,000 distinct CDR3 sequences, 20% to 30% seen once; the top ten hold 20% to 25%. This specimen was PBMCs, taken before TCRalphabeta/CD19-depleted stem cell transplant. The receptors were gathered from a boy aged 2 to 10 with acute lymphoblastic leukemia, due to receive a stem cell transplant. CDR3s include the opening cysteine and the closing phenylalanine or tryptophan. D genes are given only for firm matches. The size entry is marked missing in some rows and otherwise reads once, few, many or a size class.

v_call	clone_size	j_call	d_call	cdr3_aa	cdr3_nt
TRBV6-1	NA	TRBJ1-5	TRBD1	CASIGTGRSQPQHF	TGTGCCAGCATAGGGACAGGAAGAAGTCAGCCCCAGCATTTT
TRBV4-2	few	TRBJ2-1	TRBD2	CASSQELAEGRHEQFF	TGTGCCAGCAGCCAGGAACTAGCGGAGGGTAGGCATGAGCAGTTCTTC
TRBV27	NA	TRBJ2-7	NA	CASSLRGPFEQYF	TGTGCCAGCAGTTTAAGGGGTCCTTTTGAGCAGTACTTC
TRBV27	NA	TRBJ2-5	NA	CASSLSTGSAQETQYF	TGTGCCAGCAGTTTATCGACCGGGTCTGCTCAAGAGACCCAGTACTTC
TRBV5-7	few	TRBJ2-3	TRBD1	CASSLGTGGSDTQYF	TGTGCCAGCAGCCTCGGGACAGGGGGCTCAGATACGCAGTATTTT
TRBV28	once	TRBJ2-3	TRBD2	CASRLAGGTSTDTQYF	TGTGCCAGCAGACTAGCGGGAGGGACTAGCACAGATACGCAGTATTTT
TRBV20-1	few	TRBJ2-7	NA	CSARGSGNPYEQYF	TGCAGTGCTAGAGGATCGGGAAACCCCTACGAGCAGTACTTC
TRBV7-1	NA	TRBJ2-3	TRBD2	CASSPAEASGDGTDTQYF	TGTGCCAGCAGCCCCGCCGAAGCTAGCGGCGATGGGACAGATACGCAGTATTTT
TRBV6-5	many	TRBJ1-4	NA	CASSSPGTGSGANEKLFF	TGTGCCAGCAGTTCCCCCGGGACGGGATCGGGGGCTAATGAAAAACTGTTTTTT
TRBV18	few	TRBJ1-5	NA	CASSLTGKGQPQHF	TGTGCCAGCTCACTTACAGGGAAGGGCCAGCCCCAGCATTTT
TRBV5-1	NA	TRBJ2-5	TRBD2	CASSLASGSQETQYF	TGCGCCAGCAGCTTGGCTAGCGGGAGCCAAGAGACCCAGTACTTC
TRBV18	NA	TRBJ1-3	NA	CASSPGSHYTIYF	TGTGCCAGCTCACCCGGAAGCCACTACACCATATATTTT
TRBV5-1	NA	TRBJ2-1	NA	CASSRPAVEQFF	TGCGCCAGCAGCAGGCCAGCGGTTGAGCAGTTCTTC
TRBV20-1	NA	TRBJ2-2	TRBD2	CSARGLAGEDRNTGELFF	TGCAGTGCTAGGGGACTAGCGGGAGAGGACAGGAACACCGGGGAGCTGTTTTTT
TRBV3-1	few	TRBJ2-5	TRBD2	CASSHGTSGGETQYF	TGTGCCAGCAGCCATGGGACTAGCGGAGGGGAGACCCAGTACTTC
TRBV18	many	TRBJ2-5	NA	CASSPTRSQETQYF	TGTGCCAGCTCACCAACCAGGTCCCAAGAGACCCAGTACTTC
TRBV29-1	few	TRBJ1-1	TRBD1	CSGTGAGTEAFF	TGCAGCGGGACAGGAGCCGGGACTGAAGCTTTCTTT
TRBV30	few	TRBJ2-1	TRBD2	CAWQWRTSQFF	TGTGCCTGGCAATGGAGGACTAGCCAGTTCTTC
TRBV20-1	few	TRBJ2-7	TRBD2	CSARVHSAGGAPYEQYF	TGCAGTGCTAGAGTGCATTCCGCGGGAGGGGCTCCCTACGAGCAGTACTTC
TRBV3-1	few	TRBJ2-3	NA	CASSQGSGVGADTQYF	TGTGCCAGCAGCCAGGGGTCGGGAGTCGGCGCAGATACGCAGTATTTT
TRBV19	NA	TRBJ2-6	NA	CASNPGASGANVLTF	TGTGCCAGTAACCCCGGAGCGTCTGGGGCCAACGTCCTGACTTTC
TRBV5-1	many	TRBJ2-3	TRBD1	CASSSWPGQDSDTQYF	TGCGCCAGCAGCTCCTGGCCGGGACAGGACTCAGATACGCAGTATTTT